These T cell receptor beta chains were read from a single sample in a study of control samples from healthy donors and cancer patients. Sequencing was performed with immunoSEQ multiplex PCR; in TCRdb, only in-frame clones are kept and a portion is missing. The data show about 99,000 clones, approximately 90% seen once. Sequences were obtained from PBMCs. Every receptor here comes from a man aged 55 to 70 with lung cancer. CDR3s include the opening cysteine and the closing phenylalanine or tryptophan. The D gene is left open where the match is weak. Expanded clones are given a class, and other clones once, few, many or no size at all.

cdr3_nt: TGTGCCAGCAGCCCAAGCAGACAATTCATGAAAAACATTCAGTACTTC; cdr3_aa: CASSPSRQFMKNIQYF; j_call: TRBJ2-4; clone_size: .; d_call: .; v_call: TRBV14
cdr3_nt: TGTGCCAGCTCACCAAATCCAGCGGCGGACACTGAAGCTTTCTTT; cdr3_aa: CASSPNPAADTEAFF; j_call: TRBJ1-1; clone_size: .; d_call: .; v_call: TRBV18
cdr3_nt: TGTGCCAGCAGCCCACTGACAGGTTCCGCCTACGAGCAGTACTTC; cdr3_aa: CASSPLTGSAYEQYF; j_call: TRBJ2-7; clone_size: few; d_call: .; v_call: TRBV7-2
cdr3_nt: TGCGCCAGCAGCCCGGGGGGGGCAGTAGACTACGAGCAGTACTTC; cdr3_aa: CASSPGGAVDYEQYF; j_call: TRBJ2-7; clone_size: .; d_call: TRBD2; v_call: TRBV5-1
cdr3_nt: TGTGCCAGCTCTCGAGCTGGACAGGGCGCAACTAATGAAAAACTGTTTTTT; cdr3_aa: CASSRAGQGATNEKLFF; j_call: TRBJ1-4; clone_size: .; d_call: TRBD1; v_call: TRBV18
cdr3_nt: TGTGCCAGCAGCCAAGATGAAGGGGGGCTAAACTATGGCTACACCTTC; cdr3_aa: CASSQDEGGLNYGYTF; j_call: TRBJ1-2; clone_size: .; d_call: .; v_call: TRBV4-2
cdr3_nt: TGTGCCAGCAGCGGGGGTGGGGGTCGGTACTACGAGCAGTACTTC; cdr3_aa: CASSGGGGRYYEQYF; j_call: TRBJ2-7; clone_size: .; d_call: .; v_call: TRBV27
cdr3_nt: TGTGCCAGCAGCTTATTAGGACAACGTTCTGATGAGCAGTTCTTC; cdr3_aa: CASSLLGQRSDEQFF; j_call: TRBJ2-1; clone_size: few; d_call: .; v_call: TRBV11-3
cdr3_nt: TGTGCCAGCAGGGAACAGCCCACAGATACGCAGTATTTT; cdr3_aa: CASREQPTDTQYF; j_call: TRBJ2-3; clone_size: .; d_call: .; v_call: TRBV27
cdr3_nt: TGCGCCAGCAGCTTGGGGGGACAGCTGGGGAATGAGCAGTTCTTC; cdr3_aa: CASSLGGQLGNEQFF; j_call: TRBJ2-1; clone_size: .; d_call: TRBD1; v_call: TRBV5-1
cdr3_nt: TGTGCCACCAGTGATTCGGCTTCGGCTAGCGGGGGCTACAATGAGCAGTTCTTC; cdr3_aa: CATSDSASASGGYNEQFF; j_call: TRBJ2-1; clone_size: few; d_call: TRBD2; v_call: TRBV24-1
cdr3_nt: TGTGCCTGGGACCGTTTGGGGGGAAGCTCCTACAATGAGCAGTTCTTC; cdr3_aa: CAWDRLGGSSYNEQFF; j_call: TRBJ2-1; clone_size: .; d_call: .; v_call: TRBV30
cdr3_nt: TGTGCCAGCTCACCGGACGAAAACACCATATATTTT; cdr3_aa: CASSPDENTIYF; j_call: TRBJ1-3; clone_size: .; d_call: .; v_call: TRBV18
cdr3_nt: TGCGCCAGCAAACCCCCTAGCGGGGGGGACACCGGGGAGCTGTTTTTT; cdr3_aa: CASKPPSGGDTGELFF; j_call: TRBJ2-2; clone_size: few; d_call: TRBD2; v_call: TRBV5-1
cdr3_nt: TGTGCCAGCTCACCCACAGGGCTCGATGGCTACACCTTC; cdr3_aa: CASSPTGLDGYTF; j_call: TRBJ1-2; clone_size: once; d_call: .; v_call: TRBV18
cdr3_nt: TGTGCCAGCAGCTTAAAGGGGGATGAGCAGTTCTTC; cdr3_aa: CASSLKGDEQFF; j_call: TRBJ2-1; clone_size: .; d_call: .; v_call: TRBV5-4
cdr3_nt: TGTGCCAGCAGCCACACAGGGTTCGGGCAGACCCAGTACTTC; cdr3_aa: CASSHTGFGQTQYF; j_call: TRBJ2-5; clone_size: .; d_call: .; v_call: TRBV7-9
cdr3_nt: TGTGCCAGCAGCGTGGAGGGGGCAGGATCCAATGAGCAGTTCTTC; cdr3_aa: CASSVEGAGSNEQFF; j_call: TRBJ2-1; clone_size: .; d_call: .; v_call: TRBV9
cdr3_nt: TGTGCCAGCAGCTTGGCAGAGACAGGGGGCGGATATGGCTACACCTTC; cdr3_aa: CASSLAETGGGYGYTF; j_call: TRBJ1-2; clone_size: many; d_call: TRBD1; v_call: TRBV5-4
cdr3_nt: TGTGCCATCAGTGAGTTGGCGGGGGGATCGACCGGGGAGCTGTTTTTT; cdr3_aa: CAISELAGGSTGELFF; j_call: TRBJ2-2; clone_size: .; d_call: TRBD2; v_call: TRBV10-3
cdr3_nt: TGCGCCAGCAGCCAAGACTACGGACAGGGAGGCGAAAAACTGTTTTTT; cdr3_aa: CASSQDYGQGGEKLFF; j_call: TRBJ1-4; clone_size: .; d_call: TRBD1; v_call: TRBV4-1
cdr3_nt: TGTGCCACCAGTGAGCTCGGGACAGGGATTCAAGAGACCCAGTACTTC; cdr3_aa: CATSELGTGIQETQYF; j_call: TRBJ2-5; clone_size: .; d_call: TRBD1; v_call: TRBV24-1
cdr3_nt: TGTGCCAGCTCACCACCTTCGGGGGCCGACGAGCAGTACTTC; cdr3_aa: CASSPPSGADEQYF; j_call: TRBJ2-7; clone_size: few; d_call: .; v_call: TRBV18
cdr3_nt: TGCGCCAGCAGCTTGCAAGAGGGGAATGAAAAACTGTTTTTT; cdr3_aa: CASSLQEGNEKLFF; j_call: TRBJ1-4; clone_size: once; d_call: .; v_call: TRBV5-1
cdr3_nt: TGTGCCAGCAGCCTCAAACCGGGACAGGGGAATGAAAAACTGTTTTTT; cdr3_aa: CASSLKPGQGNEKLFF; j_call: TRBJ1-4; clone_size: .; d_call: TRBD1; v_call: TRBV5-6
cdr3_nt: TGTGCCAGCAGCCCCGGAACTAGAACCTTCTACAATGAGCAGTTCTTC; cdr3_aa: CASSPGTRTFYNEQFF; j_call: TRBJ2-1; clone_size: .; d_call: .; v_call: TRBV3-1/TRBV3-2
cdr3_nt: TGTGCCAGCAGTGGAAGGGGGCAGAAGAACACCGGGGAGCTGTTTTTT; cdr3_aa: CASSGRGQKNTGELFF; j_call: TRBJ2-2; clone_size: .; d_call: TRBD1; v_call: TRBV9
cdr3_nt: TGCAGTGCTAGTAGGCTTAGCCGCGAGCAGTACTTC; cdr3_aa: CSASRLSREQYF; j_call: TRBJ2-7; clone_size: .; d_call: .; v_call: TRBV20-1
cdr3_nt: TGTGCCAGCAGCCCCCAGGGGAACTATGGCTACACCTTC; cdr3_aa: CASSPQGNYGYTF; j_call: TRBJ1-2; clone_size: .; d_call: .; v_call: TRBV4-2
cdr3_nt: TGTGCCAGCAGCTTGGGGACAGGGTTCGCCGCACAGCATTTT; cdr3_aa: CASSLGTGFAAQHF; j_call: TRBJ1-5; clone_size: .; d_call: TRBD1; v_call: TRBV5-6
cdr3_nt: TGTGCCAGCACCAGACAGGGTAGAGGTGAAAAACTGTTTTTT; cdr3_aa: CASTRQGRGEKLFF; j_call: TRBJ1-4; clone_size: .; d_call: TRBD1; v_call: TRBV6-5
cdr3_nt: TGTGCCAGTAGTATAGACCGAGGTCCGGGGAACACTGAAGCTTTCTTT; cdr3_aa: CASSIDRGPGNTEAFF; j_call: TRBJ1-1; clone_size: few; d_call: .; v_call: TRBV19
cdr3_nt: TGTGCCAGCAGCTTAAGTCCAAACCAAGAGACCCAGTACTTC; cdr3_aa: CASSLSPNQETQYF; j_call: TRBJ2-5; clone_size: once; d_call: .; v_call: TRBV7-2
cdr3_nt: TGTGCCAGCAGTGAAGATCCCCCGGGGAGGATTAGGACTGAAGCTTTCTTT; cdr3_aa: CASSEDPPGRIRTEAFF; j_call: TRBJ1-1; clone_size: .; d_call: .; v_call: TRBV6-1
cdr3_nt: TGTGCCAGCAGCCCAGGACTAGCTAACAAAGAGACCCAGTACTTC; cdr3_aa: CASSPGLANKETQYF; j_call: TRBJ2-5; clone_size: .; d_call: TRBD2; v_call: TRBV11-2
cdr3_nt: TGCGCCAGCAGCTACAGGGTTTTGAATGAGCAGTTCTTC; cdr3_aa: CASSYRVLNEQFF; j_call: TRBJ2-1; clone_size: .; d_call: .; v_call: TRBV5-1